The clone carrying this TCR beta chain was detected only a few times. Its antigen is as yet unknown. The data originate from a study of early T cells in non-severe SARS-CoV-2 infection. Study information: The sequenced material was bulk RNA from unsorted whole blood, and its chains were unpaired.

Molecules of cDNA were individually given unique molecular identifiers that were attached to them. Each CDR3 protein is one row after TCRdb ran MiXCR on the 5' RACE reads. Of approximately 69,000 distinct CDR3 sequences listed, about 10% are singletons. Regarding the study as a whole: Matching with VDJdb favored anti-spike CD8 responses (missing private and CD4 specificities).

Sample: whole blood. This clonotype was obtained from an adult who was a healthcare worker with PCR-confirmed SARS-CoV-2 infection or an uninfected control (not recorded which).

CDR3 nucleotides: TGTGCCTGGAGTCGGGCCATAACCACCGGGGAGCTGTTTTTT. Translation: CAWSRAITTGELFF. The chain combines TRBV30 with TRBJ2-2; D not certain. Germline-derived CDR1 and CDR2 are GTSNPN and SVGIG (reference sequence). The CDR3 has 14 amino acids. V was cut by 2 bases and J by 4 bases, with 11 bases left in between.